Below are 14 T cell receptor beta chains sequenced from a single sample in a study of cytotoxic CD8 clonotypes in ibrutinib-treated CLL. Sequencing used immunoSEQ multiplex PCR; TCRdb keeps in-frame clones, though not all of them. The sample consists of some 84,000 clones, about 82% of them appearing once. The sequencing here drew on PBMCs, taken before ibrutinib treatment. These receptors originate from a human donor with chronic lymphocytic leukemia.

The CDR3 DNA sequence: TGTGCCAGCAGCCCGCTTTGGTTGAGGGGGCGGGGGATGAACACTGAAGCTTTCTTT. Amino acids: CASSPLWLRGRGMNTEAFF. The chain carries TRBV7-2 and TRBJ1-1; 7 nucleotides align to TRBD1. J was trimmed by 0 bases and V by 5 bases; bases with no gene match: 18. The CDR3 consists of 19 residues. Germline-derived CDR1 and CDR2 are SGHTA and FQGNSA.

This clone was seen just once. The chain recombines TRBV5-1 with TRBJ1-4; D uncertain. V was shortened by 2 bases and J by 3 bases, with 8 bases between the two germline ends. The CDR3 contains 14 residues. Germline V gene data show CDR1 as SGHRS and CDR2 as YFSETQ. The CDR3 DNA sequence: TGCGCCAGCAGCTTCTCAGACCCTAATGAAAAACTGTTTTTT. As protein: CASSFSDPNEKLFF.

The CDR3, as DNA: TGCGCCAGCAGCTGGACTAGCGGGAGTCCCTCCTACAATGAGCAGTTCTTC. Amino acid sequence: CASSWTSGSPSYNEQFF. The V and J genes are TRBV5-1 and TRBJ2-1, with 13 bases matching TRBD2. The CDR3 covers 17 residues. Per germline, CDR1 SGHRS and CDR2 YFSETQ. V trimming: 3 bases; J trimming: 0 bases; junction bases outside the gene matches: 3.

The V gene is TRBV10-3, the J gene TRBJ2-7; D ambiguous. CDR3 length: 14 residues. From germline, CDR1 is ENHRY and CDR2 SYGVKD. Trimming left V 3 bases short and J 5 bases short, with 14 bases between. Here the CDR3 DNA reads TGTGCCATCAGTGATAGTGGGGTTCAGGACGAGCAGTACTTC. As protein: CAISDSGVQDEQYF.

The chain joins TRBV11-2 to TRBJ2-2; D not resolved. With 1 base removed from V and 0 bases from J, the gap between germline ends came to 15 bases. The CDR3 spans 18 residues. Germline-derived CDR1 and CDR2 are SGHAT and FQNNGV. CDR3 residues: CASSLVVSAGSNTGELFF. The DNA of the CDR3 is TGTGCCAGCAGCTTAGTGGTTTCGGCCGGTTCGAACACCGGGGAGCTGTTTTTT.

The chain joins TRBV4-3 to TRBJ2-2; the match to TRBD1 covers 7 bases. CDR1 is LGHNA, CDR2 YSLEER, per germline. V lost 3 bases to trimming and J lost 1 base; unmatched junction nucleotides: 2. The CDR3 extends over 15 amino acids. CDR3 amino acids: CASSQRTGNTGELFF. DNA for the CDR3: TGCGCCAGCAGCCAGAGGACAGGGAACACCGGGGAGCTGTTTTTT.

The CDR3 region is CASSDDPLPEGSHTEAFF. The DNA of the CDR3 is TGTGCCAGCAGCGACGACCCCCTGCCGGAGGGGTCGCACACTGAAGCTTTCTTT. This chain connects TRBV9 to TRBJ1-1; tentative D call: TRBD1 (5 bases). CDR3 size: 18 residues. Per the germline V gene, CDR1 is SGDLS and CDR2 is YYNGEE. Trimming took 3 bases from V and 3 from J, leaving 24 bases between them.

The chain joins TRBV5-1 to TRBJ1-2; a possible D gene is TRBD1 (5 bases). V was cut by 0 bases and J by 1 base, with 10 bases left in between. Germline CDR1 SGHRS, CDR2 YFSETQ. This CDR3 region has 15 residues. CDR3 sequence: CASSLVGPLNYGYTF. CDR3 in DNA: TGCGCCAGCAGCTTGGTGGGGCCGCTTAACTATGGCTACACCTTC.

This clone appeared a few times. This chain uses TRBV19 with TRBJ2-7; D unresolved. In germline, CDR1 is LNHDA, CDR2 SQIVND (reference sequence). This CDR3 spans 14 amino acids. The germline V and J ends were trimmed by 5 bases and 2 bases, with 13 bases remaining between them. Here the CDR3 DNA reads TGTGCCAGTAGTTCCCTATCACCTACCTACGAGCAGTACTTC. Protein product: CASSSLSPTYEQYF.

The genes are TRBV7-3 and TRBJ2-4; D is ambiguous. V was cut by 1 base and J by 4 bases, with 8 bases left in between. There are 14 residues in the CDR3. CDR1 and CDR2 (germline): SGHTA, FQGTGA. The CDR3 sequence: CASSLSRTKNIQYF. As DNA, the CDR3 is TGTGCCAGCAGCTTAAGCAGGACGAAAAACATTCAGTACTTC.

CDR3 sequence (DNA): TGTGCCAGCAGCTCGACTAGCGGGGCTCCCTACGAGCAGTACTTC. It yields the protein CASSSTSGAPYEQYF. The chain has TRBV7-9 and TRBJ2-7; 11 nucleotides agree with TRBD2. Per the germline V gene, CDR1 is SEHNR and CDR2 is FQNEAQ (reference sequence). Trimming took 4 bases from V and 2 from J; bases not matched to a gene: 4. The CDR3 covers 15 residues. Looking up the rest from reference TRBV7-9 and TRBJ2-7 gives the full variable domain: DTGVSQNPRHKITKRGQNVTFRCDPISEHNRLYWYRQTLGQGPEFLTYFQNEAQLEKSRLLSDRFSAERPKGSFSTLEIQRTEQGDSAMYLCASSSTSGAPYEQYFGPGTRLTVT.

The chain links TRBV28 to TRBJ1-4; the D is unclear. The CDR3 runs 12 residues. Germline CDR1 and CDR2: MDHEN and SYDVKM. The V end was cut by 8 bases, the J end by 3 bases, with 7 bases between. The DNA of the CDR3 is TGTGCCAGCCGGAATCCTAATGAAAAACTGTTTTTT. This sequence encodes CASRNPNEKLFF.

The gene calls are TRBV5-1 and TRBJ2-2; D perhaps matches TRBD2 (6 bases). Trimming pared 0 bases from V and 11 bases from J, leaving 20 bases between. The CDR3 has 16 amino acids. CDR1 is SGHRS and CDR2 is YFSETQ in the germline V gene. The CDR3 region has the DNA TGCGCCAGCAGCTTGGCGTTTACGGCTAGCGTCGGAGAGCTGTTTTTT. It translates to CASSLAFTASVGELFF.

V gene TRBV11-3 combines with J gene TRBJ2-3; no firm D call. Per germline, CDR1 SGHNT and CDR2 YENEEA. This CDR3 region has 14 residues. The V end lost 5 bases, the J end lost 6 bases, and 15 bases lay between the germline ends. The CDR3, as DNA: TGTGCCAGCAGCCGAAACACAGTCGTTGATACGCAGTATTTT. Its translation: CASSRNTVVDTQYF.